This TCR beta chain was identified during a study of cytomegalovirus exposure and HLA in healthy donors. With regard to this clone: Its matching antigen is unknown.

Whole-study findings and limits: Among the CMV-associated chains, a few were confirmed in vitro as specific for CMV antigens. Most TCR beta V segments were productive about 90% or about 30% of the time in an earlier analysis.

The PCR contained 60 Vbeta and 13 Jbeta primers. The assay was immunoSEQ multiplex PCR, and TCRdb's table has in-frame clones only and misses some. The profile shows around 100,000 clones, over 60% of them singletons. The V and J ends lost 10 bases and 6 bases respectively, with 24 bases between them. Germline-derived CDR1 and CDR2 are SGDLS and YYNGEE. This CDR3 has 15 amino acids. What was sequenced was PBMCs. The source is a female donor in good health and CMV-seropositive. This chain uses TRBV9 with TRBJ2-3; a possible D gene is TRBD2 (7 bases). The CDR3 loop reads CAASPRGALGDTQYF. As DNA, the CDR3 is TGTGCCGCGTCACCACGGGGGGCGTTAGGCGATACGCAGTATTTT. Full variable domain (remainder filled in from reference TRBV9 and TRBJ2-3): DSGVTQTPKHLITATGQRVTLRCSPRSGDLSVYWYQQSLDQGLQFLIQYYNGEERAKGNILERFSAQQFPDLHSELNLSSLELGDSALYFCAASPRGALGDTQYFGPGTRLTVL.